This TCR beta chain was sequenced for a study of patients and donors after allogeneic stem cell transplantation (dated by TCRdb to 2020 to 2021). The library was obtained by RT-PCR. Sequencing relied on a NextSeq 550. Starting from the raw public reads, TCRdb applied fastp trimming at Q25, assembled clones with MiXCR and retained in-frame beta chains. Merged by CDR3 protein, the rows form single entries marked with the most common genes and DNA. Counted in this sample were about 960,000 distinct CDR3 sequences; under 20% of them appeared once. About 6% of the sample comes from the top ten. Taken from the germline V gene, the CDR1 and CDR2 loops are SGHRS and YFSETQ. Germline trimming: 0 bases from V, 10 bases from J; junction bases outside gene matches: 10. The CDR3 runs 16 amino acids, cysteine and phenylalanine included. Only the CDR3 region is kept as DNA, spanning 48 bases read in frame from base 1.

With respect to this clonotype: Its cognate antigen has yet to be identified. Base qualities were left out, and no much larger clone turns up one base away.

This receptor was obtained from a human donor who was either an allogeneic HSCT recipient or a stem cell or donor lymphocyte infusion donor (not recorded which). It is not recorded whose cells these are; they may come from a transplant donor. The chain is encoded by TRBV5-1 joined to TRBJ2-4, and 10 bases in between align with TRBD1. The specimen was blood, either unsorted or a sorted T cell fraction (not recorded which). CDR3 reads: CASSLGRDRGGKIQYF. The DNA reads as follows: TGCGCCAGCAGCTTGGGCCGGGACAGGGGCGGTAAAATTCAGTACTTC.